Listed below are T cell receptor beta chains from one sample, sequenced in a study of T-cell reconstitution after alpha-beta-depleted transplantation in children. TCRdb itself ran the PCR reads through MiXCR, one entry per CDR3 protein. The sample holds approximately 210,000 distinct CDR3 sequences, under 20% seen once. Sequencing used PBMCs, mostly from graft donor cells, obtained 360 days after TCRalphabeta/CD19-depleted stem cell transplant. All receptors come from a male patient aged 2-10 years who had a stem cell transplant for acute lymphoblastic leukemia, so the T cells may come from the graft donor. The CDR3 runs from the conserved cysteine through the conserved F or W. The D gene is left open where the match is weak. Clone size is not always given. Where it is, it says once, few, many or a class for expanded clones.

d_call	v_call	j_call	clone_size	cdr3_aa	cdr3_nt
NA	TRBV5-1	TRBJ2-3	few	CASSLNSDLGSTDTQYF	TGCGCCAGCAGCCTTAATTCGGACCTGGGTAGCACAGATACGCAGTATTTT
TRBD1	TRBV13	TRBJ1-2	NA	CASSPYSVAVPGQGANGYTF	TGTGCCAGCAGCCCCTACAGCGTTGCCGTACCGGGACAGGGGGCGAATGGCTACACCTTC
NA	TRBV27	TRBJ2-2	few	CASSSLGGTGELFF	TGTGCCAGCAGTTCCCTTGGCGGTACCGGGGAGCTGTTTTTT
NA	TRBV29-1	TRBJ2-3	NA	CSVTLRALGTDTQYF	TGCAGCGTCACCCTCAGGGCATTGGGCACAGATACGCAGTATTTT
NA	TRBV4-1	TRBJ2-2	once	CASSPSIPGELFF	TGCGCCAGCAGCCCCTCAATCCCCGGGGAGCTGTTTTTT
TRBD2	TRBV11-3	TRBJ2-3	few	CASSLGSGATDTQYF	TGTGCCAGCAGCTTAGGCAGCGGGGCCACAGATACGCAGTATTTT
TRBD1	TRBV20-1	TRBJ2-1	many	CSVPPDRGTFEQFF	TGCAGTGTCCCCCCGGACAGGGGTACGTTTGAGCAGTTCTTC
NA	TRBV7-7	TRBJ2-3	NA	CASSPGVGDTDTQYF	TGTGCTAGCAGCCCCGGGGTCGGGGACACAGATACGCAGTATTTT
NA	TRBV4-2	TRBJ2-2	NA	CASSQVPPRGLNTGELFF	TGTGCCAGCAGCCAAGTACCCCCCCGGGGGCTGAACACCGGGGAGCTGTTTTTT
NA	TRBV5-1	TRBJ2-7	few	CASSPPSRSSYEQYF	TGCGCCAGCAGCCCCCCGTCGCGAAGCTCCTACGAGCAGTACTTC
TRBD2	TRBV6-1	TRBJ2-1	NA	CASRQTSGGIPNEQFF	TGTGCCAGCAGACAAACTAGCGGGGGGATACCAAATGAGCAGTTCTTC
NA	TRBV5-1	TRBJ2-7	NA	CASSVEEGAHEQYF	TGCGCCAGCAGCGTCGAGGAGGGGGCCCACGAGCAGTACTTC
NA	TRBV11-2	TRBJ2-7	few	CASNFEGYYEQYF	TGTGCCAGCAACTTCGAGGGCTACTACGAGCAGTACTTC
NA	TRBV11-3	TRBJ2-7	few	CASSLGIGLTYEQYF	TGTGCCAGCAGCTTAGGAATTGGCCTAACCTACGAGCAGTACTTC
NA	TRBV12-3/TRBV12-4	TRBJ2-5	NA	CASTQQETQYF	TGTGCCAGCACCCAACAAGAGACCCAGTACTTC
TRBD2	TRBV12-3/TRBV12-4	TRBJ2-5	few	CASSLIRGVRETQYF	TGTGCCAGCAGTTTGATACGGGGGGTCAGGGAGACCCAGTACTTC
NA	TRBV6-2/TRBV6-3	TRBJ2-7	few	CASSYNAVTYEQYF	TGTGCCAGCAGTTACAACGCGGTTACCTACGAGCAGTACTTC
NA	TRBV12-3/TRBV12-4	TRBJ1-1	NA	CASSPLLMDTMNTEAFF	TGTGCCAGCAGTCCCCTGCTAATGGACACCATGAACACTGAAGCTTTCTTT
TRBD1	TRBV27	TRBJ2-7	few	CASSPRTGRVEQYF	TGTGCCAGCAGTCCCCGGACAGGGCGGGTCGAGCAGTACTTC
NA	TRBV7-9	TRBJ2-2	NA	CASSLIRSEELFF	TGTGCCAGCAGCTTGATAAGGTCGGAGGAGCTGTTTTTT
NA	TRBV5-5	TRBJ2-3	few	CASSSLRFVAQYF	TGTGCCAGCAGCTCCCTGCGATTCGTTGCGCAGTATTTT
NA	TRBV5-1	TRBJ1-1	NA	CASSFDGDTEAFF	TGCGCCAGCAGTTTTGACGGTGACACTGAAGCTTTCTTT
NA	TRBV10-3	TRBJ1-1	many	CAISESFRQMKPEAFF	TGTGCCATCAGTGAGTCGTTTCGACAGATGAAACCTGAAGCTTTCTTT
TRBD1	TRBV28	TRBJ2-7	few	CASSNDRGGQYF	TGTGCCAGCAGTAACGACAGGGGAGGGCAGTACTTC
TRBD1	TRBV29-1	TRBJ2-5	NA	CSVVAPTGQGVLETQYF	TGCAGCGTTGTGGCTCCCACGGGACAGGGGGTCTTGGAGACCCAGTACTTC
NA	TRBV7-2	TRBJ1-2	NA	CASSLVGNWRANYGYTF	TGTGCCAGCAGCTTAGTGGGGAACTGGCGCGCTAACTATGGCTACACCTTC
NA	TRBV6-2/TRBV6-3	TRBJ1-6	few	CASSWRLSDSPLHF	TGTGCCAGCAGTTGGCGACTGTCTGATTCACCCCTCCACTTT
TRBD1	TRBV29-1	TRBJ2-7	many	CSVMGQGVTYEQYF	TGCAGCGTAATGGGACAGGGTGTAACCTACGAGCAGTACTTC
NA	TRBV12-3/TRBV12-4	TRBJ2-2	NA	CASSTDRNTGELFF	TGTGCCAGCAGCACGGACAGGAACACCGGGGAGCTGTTTTTT
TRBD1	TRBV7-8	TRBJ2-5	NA	CASSLGTVEETQYF	TGTGCCAGCAGCTTGGGGACAGTAGAAGAGACCCAGTACTTC
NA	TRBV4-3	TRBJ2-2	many	CASSQDLKGGTGELFF	TGCGCCAGCAGCCAAGATCTTAAGGGCGGGACCGGGGAGCTGTTTTTT
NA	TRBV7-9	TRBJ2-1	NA	CASSGIRGDNEQFF	TGTGCCAGCAGCGGGATCAGGGGAGACAATGAGCAGTTCTTC
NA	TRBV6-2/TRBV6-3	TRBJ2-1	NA	CASSYASAKRPFYNEQFF	TGTGCCAGCAGTTACGCTTCAGCTAAGCGGCCGTTCTACAATGAGCAGTTCTTC
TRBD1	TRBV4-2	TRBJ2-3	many	CASSRGQALGGTDTQYF	TGTGCCAGCAGCCGAGGACAGGCCCTTGGGGGCACAGATACGCAGTATTTT
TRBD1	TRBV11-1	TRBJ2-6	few	CASSLNRGQADSGANVLTF	TGTGCCAGCAGCTTGAACCGGGGACAGGCAGACTCTGGGGCCAACGTCCTGACTTTC
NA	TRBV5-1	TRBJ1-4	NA	CASSFRGTNEKLFF	TGCGCCAGCAGCTTTCGGGGCACTAATGAAAAACTGTTTTTT
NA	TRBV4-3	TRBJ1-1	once	CASSQGWANTEAFF	TGCGCCAGCAGCCAAGGGTGGGCTAACACTGAAGCTTTCTTT
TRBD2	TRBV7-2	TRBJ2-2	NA	CASSLRTSGGSGELFF	TGTGCCAGCAGCCTAAGGACTAGCGGGGGGTCGGGGGAGCTGTTTTTT
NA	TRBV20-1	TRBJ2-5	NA	CSASTSLGLETQYF	TGCAGTGCTAGCACTAGCCTGGGGTTGGAGACCCAGTACTTC
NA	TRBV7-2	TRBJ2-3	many	CASSYRPDSTDTQYF	TGTGCCAGCAGCTACCGCCCGGACAGCACAGATACGCAGTATTTT
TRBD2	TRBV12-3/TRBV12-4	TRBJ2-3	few	CASSLGQGLAGGIDTQYF	TGTGCCAGCAGTTTGGGTCAGGGACTAGCGGGGGGGATCGATACGCAGTATTTT
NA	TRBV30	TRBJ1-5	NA	CAWSVHWDQPQHF	TGTGCCTGGAGTGTACACTGGGATCAGCCCCAGCATTTT
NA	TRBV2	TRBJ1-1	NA	CASDTPGNTEAFF	TGTGCCAGCGACACCCCGGGGAACACTGAAGCTTTCTTT
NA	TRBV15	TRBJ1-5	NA	CATSREEQTYSNQPQHF	TGTGCCACCAGCAGAGAGGAACAGACTTATAGCAATCAGCCCCAGCATTTT
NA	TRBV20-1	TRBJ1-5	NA	CSARVPGGNQPQHF	TGCAGTGCTAGAGTGCCAGGGGGCAATCAGCCCCAGCATTTT
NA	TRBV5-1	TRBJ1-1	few	CASSSSATPDTEAFF	TGCGCCAGCAGCTCAAGCGCCACTCCTGACACTGAAGCTTTCTTT
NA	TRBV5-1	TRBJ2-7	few	CASSLDQGIHEQYF	TGCGCCAGCAGCTTGGATCAGGGGATTCACGAGCAGTACTTC